This T cell receptor (beta chain) was sequenced in a study of shared clonotypes between healthy human individuals. Background on the study: With ages of 18 to 49, the donors were two women and three men.

General study results and limits: Sharing of clonotypes among donors was expected to vary with sequencing depth.

Genomic DNA of every subset was divided equally among multiple immunoSEQ plates. Data came from immunoSEQ multiplex PCR; TCRdb stores just in-frame clones and leaves some out. There are about 330,000 clones in the sample; roughly 84% occur only once, and under 20% lies in the top ten. On this clone: What it binds is not known.

CDR1 is SGHAT and CDR2 is FQNNGV in the germline V gene. The CDR3 runs to 14 residues. With 5 bases removed from V and 1 base from J, the gap between germline ends came to 11 bases. In CD8 memory, CD45RO+ cells were put together with CCR7-negative CD45RA+ TemRA cells. The sequence derives from a man younger than 35 in good health. Sequencing used memory CD8+ T cells sorted from blood. As for subset: CD45RO+ cells pooled with CCR7-negative TemRA cells. The V gene is TRBV11-2, the J gene TRBJ1-1; D unresolved. CDR3: CASSPRTGNTEAFF. The CDR3 coding sequence is TGTGCCAGCAGCCCCCGGACCGGGAACACTGAAGCTTTCTTT.